This T cell receptor beta chain was documented in a study of molecular identifiers for immune sequencing clone quantification. Germline V CDR1 and CDR2: SNHLY, FYNNEI. The ends lost 8 bases at V and 1 base at J; junction bases unmatched: 4. The CDR3 runs to 15 residues. This clonotype is a singleton in its sample. This may come from a read error, since a much larger clone is one base off. TCRdb re-derived calls from the PCR reads in MiXCR, one entry per CDR3 protein. The top ten clones hold approximately 0.75% of a sample with more than 550,000 distinct CDR3 sequences, roughly 25% of them seen once. The sample taken for sequencing was naive CD8+ T cells from blood, with Jurkat cell RNA spiked in. As to subset: FACS-sorted CD8+CD4-CCR7+CD45RA+ naive T cells. This TCR was sampled from a human donor in good health. Some libraries in this study had Jurkat cell RNA spiked in. The rearrangement joins TRBV2 to TRBJ2-3; TRBD2 matches at 12 bases. The CDR3 DNA sequence: TGTGCCAGCTGGAGGACTAGCGGGGGCACAGATACGCAGTATTTT. This gives the protein CASWRTSGGTDTQYF.